These 24 T cell receptor beta chains were all obtained from the same sample, sequenced in a study of blood T cell repertoires in COVID-19. The repertoire was sequenced with immunoSEQ multiplex PCR; TCRdb's copy has only in-frame clones and lacks some. The table records 15,000 to 20,000 clones, roughly 87% of them present only once. The sample taken for sequencing was peripheral blood. The receptors stem from a human donor in a cohort sampled during active COVID-19.

The CDR3 protein is CASRGDTEAFF. CDR3 nucleotides: TGTGCCAGCAGGGGAGACACTGAAGCTTTCTTT. This chain uses TRBV2 with TRBJ1-1; D call uncertain. The CDR3 is 11 amino acids. The V end was cut by 6 bases, the J end by 3 bases, with 5 bases between. The germline gives CDR1 SNHLY, CDR2 FYNNEI.

The chain uses TRBV14 and TRBJ2-1; possible D gene TRBD2, 5 bases. V was clipped by 1 base and J by 3 bases, with 13 bases between them. This CDR3 region has 16 residues. Germline CDR1 and CDR2: SGHDN and FVKESK. Written as DNA, the CDR3 is TGTGCCAGCAGCCAAGTCAGAGGCGGACTCTACAATGAGCAGTTCTTC. Translated, it gives CASSQVRGGLYNEQFF.

The V gene is TRBV2, the J gene TRBJ2-1; 14 positions agree with TRBD2. Looked up from germline, CDR1 is SNHLY and CDR2 is FYNNEI. The CDR3 totals 15 residues. Germline trimming cut 1 base from V and 8 bases from J; bases unmatched to any gene: 1. CDR3 loop: CASSEGLAGGHEQFF. CDR3 DNA: TGTGCCAGCAGTGAAGGACTAGCGGGGGGGCATGAGCAGTTCTTC.

The chain couples TRBV20-1 to TRBJ2-7; 9 bases map to TRBD2. The CDR3 runs to 13 residues. V lost 3 bases to trimming and J lost 7 bases; unmatched junction nucleotides: 7. CDR1 DFQATT and CDR2 SNEGSKA come from the germline V gene (reference sequence). In DNA form, the CDR3 reads TGCAGTGCTAGTGCTAGCGGGGCTGTTGAGCAGTACTTC. It is translated as CSASASGAVEQYF.

The V and J genes are TRBV25-1 and TRBJ1-6, with a tentative D call TRBD1 (5 bases). This CDR3 is built from 17 residues. Germline assignment: CDR1 MGHDK and CDR2 SYGVNS. V lost 3 bases to trimming and J lost 0 bases, with 12 bases between them. As DNA, the CDR3 is TGTGCCAGCAGTGAGGACAAGGGCAGCTCCTATAATTCACCCCTCCACTTT. Protein: CASSEDKGSSYNSPLHF.

This clone appeared a few times. The chain links TRBV9 to TRBJ1-2; D call uncertain. Trimming removed 7 bases from V and 8 bases from J, with 12 bases in between. The CDR3 loop spans 11 amino acids. Germline-derived CDR1 and CDR2 are SGDLS and YYNGEE. CDR3 coding DNA: TGTGCCAGCGTGTCACGCGAGGGCTACACCTTC. Its protein is CASVSREGYTF.

This clone was seen a single time. This rearrangement joins TRBV9 to TRBJ1-5, with 7 positions matching TRBD1. Germline trimming cut 4 bases from V and 0 bases from J; bases unmatched to any gene: 4. The V gene's germline CDR1 is SGDLS and CDR2 YYNGEE. The CDR3 is made up of 15 amino acids. The CDR3 sequence: CASSYTGDSNQPQHF. Here the CDR3 DNA reads TGTGCCAGCAGCTACACAGGGGATAGCAATCAGCCCCAGCATTTT.

V usage is TRBV15 and J usage is TRBJ2-2, with a possible D match to TRBD2 (7 bases). This CDR3 spans 16 amino acids. The V gene's germline CDR1 is LNHNV and CDR2 YYDKDF (reference sequence). V dropped 1 base and J dropped 4 bases, with 13 bases sitting between them. This CDR3 reads CATSRAAGATTGELFF. In DNA, the CDR3 is TGTGCCACCAGCAGAGCTGCGGGGGCGACCACCGGGGAGCTGTTTTTT.

The chain's CDR3 is CASSIPGQGGEQYF. DNA for the CDR3: TGTGCCAGTAGTATTCCGGGACAGGGAGGCGAGCAGTACTTC. The chain combines TRBV19 with TRBJ2-7; TRBD1 matches 9 bases. Germline V gene data show CDR1 as LNHDA and CDR2 as SQIVND (reference sequence). The CDR3 contains 14 residues. The ends lost 3 bases at V and 6 bases at J; junction bases unmatched: 6.

A single count supports this clone. The V gene is TRBV5-4, the J gene TRBJ2-2; D unclear. The V gene lost 2 bases and the J gene lost 1 base, with 9 bases spanning the gap. The CDR3 is made up of 15 amino acids. The germline V gene has CDR1 SGHNT and CDR2 YYREEE (reference sequence). CDR3 region: CASSLGSGNTGELFF. In DNA form, the CDR3 reads TGTGCCAGCAGCTTAGGATCAGGGAACACCGGGGAGCTGTTTTTT.

The chain employs TRBV20-1 and TRBJ2-7; 9 nucleotides agree with TRBD2. With 3 bases clipped from V and 3 bases from J, the junction kept 12 bases outside the gene matches. The CDR3 is 16 residues long. Germline loops: CDR1 DFQATT, CDR2 SNEGSKA (reference sequence). CDR3 nucleotide sequence: TGCAGTGCTAGTGGGACTAGCCTTACGGGGCTCTACGAGCAGTACTTC. This codes for CSASGTSLTGLYEQYF.

This chain links TRBV11-3 with TRBJ1-3, with D perhaps matching TRBD1 (5 bases). Germline V lookup: CDR1 SGHNT, CDR2 YENEEA. This CDR3 has 16 amino acids. Trimming took off 5 bases at V and 2 bases at J, with 16 bases between the two ends. DNA for the CDR3: TGTGCCAGCAGCCAGGGAGGGCAGGGAACTGGAAACACCATATATTTT. It yields the protein CASSQGGQGTGNTIYF.

This chain uses TRBV7-2 with TRBJ2-7, with a weak D call TRBD1 (7 bases). This CDR3 contains 16 residues. The V end lost 1 base, the J end lost 8 bases, and 21 bases lay between the germline ends. Germline CDR1 SGHTA, CDR2 FQGNSA. DNA for the CDR3: TGTGCCAGCAGCTTAGGGCTAGGAGGGGGCCTTAGCAAGCAGTACTTC. Translated: CASSLGLGGGLSKQYF.

The rearrangement links TRBV4-3 to TRBJ2-3, with D possibly being TRBD1 (5 bases). Trimming cost V 1 base and J 6 bases, with 8 bases left between them. The CDR3 sequence is 13 residues long. From germline, CDR1 is LGHNA and CDR2 YSLEER. The CDR3 sequence is CASSQAGLDTQYF. In DNA form, the CDR3 reads TGCGCCAGCAGCCAAGCAGGGTTGGATACGCAGTATTTT.

The chain recombines TRBV9 with TRBJ2-4; 7 nucleotides match TRBD2. The CDR3 sequence is 14 residues long. V shed 0 bases and J 3 bases; nucleotides not matched to a gene: 0. From germline, CDR1 is SGDLS and CDR2 YYNGEE. In DNA, the CDR3 is TGTGCCAGCAGCGTAGGCGGGGGCAAAAACATTCAGTACTTC. The encoded protein is CASSVGGGKNIQYF.

The chain links TRBV3-1 (or the pseudogene TRBV3-2) to TRBJ2-5; weak D call: TRBD2 (5 bases). V lost 0 bases to trimming and J lost 6 bases, with 20 bases between them. There are 17 residues in the CDR3. Germline CDR1 and CDR2: LGHDT and YNNKEL (reference sequence). The CDR3 region is CASSQDRIGGLGKTQYF. The DNA of the CDR3 is TGTGCCAGCAGCCAAGATCGGATAGGAGGTCTGGGAAAGACCCAGTACTTC.

This rearrangement joins TRBV11-2 to TRBJ2-5, with 9 bases aligning to TRBD2. The CDR3 totals 17 residues. Trimming took 5 bases from V and 5 from J; bases not matched to a gene: 15. The germline gives CDR1 SGHAT, CDR2 FQNNGV. CDR3 bases: TGTGCCAGCAGCCCCCAGCGGGTAGCGGGGGCGGGGGAGACCCAGTACTTC. Its protein is CASSPQRVAGAGETQYF.

The sample holds one count of this clone. V and J are TRBV6-5 and TRBJ2-7; 8 bases line up with TRBD1. V gave up 4 bases and J gave up 2 bases; unmatched junction bases: 4. This CDR3 region has 14 residues. CDR1 and CDR2 (germline): MNHEY, SVGAGI. CDR3 residues: CASSFGQGPYEQYF. The DNA for the CDR3 is TGTGCCAGCAGTTTTGGACAGGGACCCTACGAGCAGTACTTC.

CDR3 protein: CASSFPLESQPQHF. In DNA, the CDR3 is TGTGCCAGCAGTTTCCCGCTGGAGAGTCAGCCCCAGCATTTT. This chain connects TRBV28 to TRBJ1-5; D not resolved. Trimming removed 3 bases from V and 6 bases from J, with 12 bases in between. Germline V lookup: CDR1 MDHEN, CDR2 SYDVKM. The CDR3 is made up of 14 amino acids.

Remarks on this clone: A read error may account for a junction end that differs from germline. The V call is TRBV5-1, the J call TRBJ1-2, with 10 positions matching TRBD1. The germline V gene encodes CDR1 SGHRS and CDR2 YFSETQ. The CDR3 has 13 amino acids. CDR3 in DNA: TGCGCCAGCAGCTCAGGGGCCGGGACAGGGGACGCCTTC. This gives the protein CASSSGAGTGDAF.

This clone was seen a few times. This sequence joins TRBV2 and TRBJ2-3; weak D call: TRBD2 (6 bases). Germline loops: CDR1 SNHLY, CDR2 FYNNEI. The CDR3 covers 14 residues. Trimming took 4 bases from V and 0 from J, leaving 8 bases between them. CDR3 region: CASSAGGSTDTQYF. In nucleotides, the CDR3 is TGTGCCAGCAGTGCTGGGGGGAGCACAGATACGCAGTATTTT.

This chain joins TRBV11-2 and TRBJ1-4; tentatively, D is TRBD1 (5 bases). Germline V gene sequence: CDR1 SGHAT, CDR2 FQNNGV. Trimming left V 5 bases short and J 3 bases short, with 10 bases between. CDR3 length: 14 residues. The CDR3 nucleotides are TGTGCCAGCAGCCGGGGGTTGTCTAATGAAAAACTGTTTTTT. Residues: CASSRGLSNEKLFF.

The chain recombines TRBV7-9 with TRBJ2-5; 7 nucleotides agree with TRBD1. Germline V gives CDR1 SEHNR, CDR2 FQNEAQ (reference sequence). The CDR3 extends over 16 amino acids. With 1 base clipped from V and 3 bases from J, the junction kept 8 bases outside the gene matches. The CDR3 protein is CASSLEQGEQKETQYF. CDR3 nucleotides: TGTGCCAGCAGCTTAGAGCAGGGGGAGCAAAAAGAGACCCAGTACTTC. Using reference TRBV7-9 and TRBJ2-5 for the parts outside the CDR3, the full variable domain is DTGVSQNPRHKITKRGQNVTFRCDPISEHNRLYWYRQTLGQGPEFLTYFQNEAQLEKSRLLSDRFSAERPKGSFSTLEIQRTEQGDSAMYLCASSLEQGEQKETQYFGPGTRLLVL.

J is TRBJ2-7 and V is TRBV7-2; TRBD1 matches 7 bases. CDR3 size: 14 residues. Germline trimming cut 1 base from V and 3 bases from J; bases unmatched to any gene: 3. Germline V lookup: CDR1 SGHTA, CDR2 FQGNSA. The CDR3 region is CASSLGQGNYEQYF. The DNA of the CDR3 is TGTGCCAGCAGCTTAGGACAGGGAAACTACGAGCAGTACTTC.